Listed below are T cell receptor beta chains from one sample, sequenced in a study of CD8 T cells in Susac syndrome. TCRdb re-derived calls from the immunoSEQ multiplex PCR reads in MiXCR, one entry per CDR3 protein. Of 330,000 or so distinct CDR3 sequences listed, approximately 89% were seen once; the top ten hold around 0.18%. The source material was CD8+ T cells from PBMCs. These receptor sequences come from a human donor with multiple sclerosis. CDR3s include the opening cysteine and the closing phenylalanine or tryptophan. The order of the fields is CDR3 length, clone size, J gene, V gene, D gene, CDR3 protein, CDR3 DNA. The D gene is left open where the match is weak. Clone size is not always given. Where it is, it says once, few, many or a class for expanded clones.

len: 12
abundance: -
j_gene: TRBJ1-1
v_gene: TRBV5-1
d_gene: -
CDR3aa: CASKTVNTEAFF
CDR3nt: TGCGCCAGCAAGACGGTAAACACTGAAGCTTTCTTT

len: 15
abundance: -
j_gene: TRBJ2-2
v_gene: TRBV28
d_gene: TRBD1
CDR3aa: CASSLWTGNTGELFF
CDR3nt: TGTGCCAGCAGTTTGTGGACAGGGAACACCGGGGAGCTGTTTTTT

len: 13
abundance: -
j_gene: TRBJ2-7
v_gene: TRBV28
d_gene: -
CDR3aa: CASSLAVTYEQYF
CDR3nt: TGTGCCAGCAGTTTAGCGGTGACCTACGAGCAGTACTTC

len: 14
abundance: -
j_gene: TRBJ1-5
v_gene: TRBV6-2/TRBV6-3
d_gene: TRBD1
CDR3aa: CASSDRTGPHSQHF
CDR3nt: TGTGCCAGCAGTGACCGGACAGGCCCCCATTCCCAGCATTTT

len: 13
abundance: -
j_gene: TRBJ2-1
v_gene: TRBV20-1
d_gene: TRBD1
CDR3aa: CSARQYRGDEQFF
CDR3nt: TGCAGTGCTAGACAGTACAGGGGCGATGAGCAGTTCTTC

len: 15
abundance: -
j_gene: TRBJ2-1
v_gene: TRBV10-2
d_gene: TRBD2
CDR3aa: CASSDRTGGYNEQFF
CDR3nt: TGCGCCAGCAGTGACAGGACGGGGGGTTACAATGAGCAGTTCTTC

len: 16
abundance: -
j_gene: TRBJ2-1
v_gene: TRBV13
d_gene: TRBD2
CDR3aa: CASNSTSGSSYNEQFF
CDR3nt: TGTGCCAGCAACTCTACTAGCGGGAGCTCCTACAATGAGCAGTTCTTC

len: 12
abundance: -
j_gene: TRBJ1-1
v_gene: TRBV25-1
d_gene: TRBD1
CDR3aa: CASRLGQTEAFF
CDR3nt: TGTGCCAGCCGACTGGGACAGACTGAAGCTTTCTTT

len: 14
abundance: -
j_gene: TRBJ2-1
v_gene: TRBV30
d_gene: TRBD2
CDR3aa: CAWSEGLAGMEEFF
CDR3nt: TGTGCCTGGAGTGAGGGACTAGCGGGCATGGAGGAGTTCTTC

len: 14
abundance: -
j_gene: TRBJ1-5
v_gene: TRBV7-9
d_gene: -
CDR3aa: CASSSWGSNQPQHF
CDR3nt: TGTGCCAGCAGCTCCTGGGGGAGCAATCAGCCCCAGCATTTT

len: 18
abundance: -
j_gene: TRBJ2-3
v_gene: TRBV14
d_gene: TRBD2
CDR3aa: CASSRSGGNKREVDTQYF
CDR3nt: TGTGCCAGCAGCCGGAGCGGAGGTAACAAGCGGGAGGTAGATACGCAGTATTTT

len: 16
abundance: -
j_gene: TRBJ1-3
v_gene: TRBV7-9
d_gene: TRBD1
CDR3aa: CASSLGDRDAGNTIYF
CDR3nt: TGTGCCAGCAGCTTAGGAGACAGGGACGCTGGAAACACCATATATTTT

len: 15
abundance: -
j_gene: TRBJ2-7
v_gene: TRBV15
d_gene: TRBD2
CDR3aa: CATSTLAGGDYEQYF
CDR3nt: TGTGCCACCAGCACCCTAGCGGGGGGGGACTACGAGCAGTACTTC

len: 16
abundance: -
j_gene: TRBJ2-3
v_gene: TRBV6-2/TRBV6-3
d_gene: TRBD1
CDR3aa: CASSYPAGQAINTQYF
CDR3nt: TGTGCCAGCAGTTACCCGGCGGGACAGGCGATAAATACGCAGTATTTT

len: 14
abundance: few
j_gene: TRBJ1-5
v_gene: TRBV2
d_gene: -
CDR3aa: CASSDPHGAQPQHF
CDR3nt: TGTGCCAGCAGTGACCCCCACGGGGCCCAGCCCCAGCATTTT

len: 15
abundance: -
j_gene: TRBJ2-7
v_gene: TRBV6-2/TRBV6-3
d_gene: TRBD2
CDR3aa: CASSYGLAAPYEQYF
CDR3nt: TGTGCCAGCAGTTACGGGCTAGCGGCCCCCTACGAGCAGTACTTC

len: 13
abundance: -
j_gene: TRBJ2-3
v_gene: TRBV30
d_gene: -
CDR3aa: CAWSVLGVDTQYF
CDR3nt: TGTGCCTGGTCCGTGTTAGGGGTAGATACGCAGTATTTT

len: 15
abundance: -
j_gene: TRBJ2-7
v_gene: TRBV5-6
d_gene: -
CDR3aa: CASRIWGSASYEQYF
CDR3nt: TGTGCCAGCAGAATATGGGGTTCAGCCTCCTACGAGCAGTACTTC

len: 18
abundance: -
j_gene: TRBJ2-1
v_gene: TRBV5-1
d_gene: TRBD1
CDR3aa: CASSLGGQGATPSNEQFF
CDR3nt: TGCGCCAGCAGCTTGGGGGGACAGGGGGCAACCCCTTCCAATGAGCAGTTCTTC

len: 17
abundance: -
j_gene: TRBJ2-7
v_gene: TRBV7-2
d_gene: TRBD2
CDR3aa: CASSLRPASGRYHEQYF
CDR3nt: TGTGCCAGCAGCTTAAGACCCGCTAGCGGGAGATACCACGAGCAGTACTTC

len: 15
abundance: -
j_gene: TRBJ2-7
v_gene: TRBV27
d_gene: -
CDR3aa: CASSLRAGGFYEQYF
CDR3nt: TGTGCCAGCAGTTTAAGGGCAGGGGGGTTTTACGAGCAGTACTTC

len: 15
abundance: -
j_gene: TRBJ2-7
v_gene: TRBV6-2/TRBV6-3
d_gene: -
CDR3aa: CASSTPPDSFAEQYF
CDR3nt: TGTGCCAGCAGCACACCGCCGGACTCATTCGCCGAGCAGTACTTC

len: 17
abundance: -
j_gene: TRBJ2-2
v_gene: TRBV27
d_gene: TRBD2
CDR3aa: CASSFSSGTRYTGELFF
CDR3nt: TGTGCCAGCAGTTTCTCTTCCGGGACTAGATACACCGGGGAGCTGTTTTTT

len: 15
abundance: -
j_gene: TRBJ2-2
v_gene: TRBV27
d_gene: -
CDR3aa: CASSSGSGFPGELFF
CDR3nt: TGTGCCAGTAGTTCGGGTAGCGGCTTCCCCGGGGAGCTGTTTTTT